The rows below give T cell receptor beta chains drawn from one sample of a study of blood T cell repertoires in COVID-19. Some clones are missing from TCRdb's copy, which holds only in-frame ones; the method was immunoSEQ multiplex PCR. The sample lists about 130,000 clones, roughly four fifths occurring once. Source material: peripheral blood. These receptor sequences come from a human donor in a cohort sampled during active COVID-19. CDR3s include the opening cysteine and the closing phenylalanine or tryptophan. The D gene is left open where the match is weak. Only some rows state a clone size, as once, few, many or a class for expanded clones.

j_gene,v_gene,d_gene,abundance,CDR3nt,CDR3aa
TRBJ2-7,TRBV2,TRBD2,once,TGTGCCAGCAGAGAGAATGGGGGGGGCTACGAGCAGTACTTC,CASRENGGGYEQYF
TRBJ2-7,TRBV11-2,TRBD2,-,TGTGCCAGCAGCCCCGAGCGGGGGACTTACTCCTACGAGCAGTACTTC,CASSPERGTYSYEQYF
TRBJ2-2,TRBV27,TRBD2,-,TGTGCCAGCAGACTAGCGGGGGGGCCCACCGGGGAGCTGTTTTTT,CASRLAGGPTGELFF
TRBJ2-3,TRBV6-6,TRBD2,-,TGTGCCAGCAGTCAACTAGCGGGGGCCCAACTTAGCACAGATACGCAGTATTTT,CASSQLAGAQLSTDTQYF
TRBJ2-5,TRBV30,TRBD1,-,TGTGCCTGGAGTGTCGGGACAGGGTGGGAGACCCAGTACTTC,CAWSVGTGWETQYF
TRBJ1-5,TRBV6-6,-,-,TGTGCCAGCTCTGGAGTACAAGGCAATCAGCCCCAGCATTTT,CASSGVQGNQPQHF
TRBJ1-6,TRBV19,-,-,TGTGCCAGTAGTGACCCCCCCCAGGGGTCTTCACCCCTCCACTTT,CASSDPPQGSSPLHF
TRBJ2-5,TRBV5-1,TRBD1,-,TGCGCCAGCAGCTTGGTTGGGACAGATGAGACCCAGTACTTC,CASSLVGTDETQYF
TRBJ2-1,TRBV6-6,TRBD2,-,TGTGCCAGCAGTTACTGGGGGGGACCTGAGCAGTTCTTC,CASSYWGGPEQFF
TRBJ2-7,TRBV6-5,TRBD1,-,TGTGCCAGCAGGAAAACAGGGGGTTCCTACGAGCAGTACTTC,CASRKTGGSYEQYF
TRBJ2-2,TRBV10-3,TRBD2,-,TGTGCCATCGCGGGAGGGCTCACCGGGGAGCTGTTTTTT,CAIAGGLTGELFF
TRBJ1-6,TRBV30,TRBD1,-,TGTGCCTGGAGGGCAGGGGGCGGTTTTTCACCCCTCCACTTT,CAWRAGGGFSPLHF
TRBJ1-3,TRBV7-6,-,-,TGTGCCAGCAGCTTAGACCCAGACTCTGGAAACACCATATATTTT,CASSLDPDSGNTIYF
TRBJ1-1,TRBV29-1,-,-,TGCAGCGTTGAGGCGACAGCTGCTGAAGCTTTCTTT,CSVEATAAEAFF
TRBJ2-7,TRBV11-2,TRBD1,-,TGTGCCAGCAGCTGGGACAGTGACGAGCAGTACTTC,CASSWDSDEQYF
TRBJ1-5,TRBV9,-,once,TGTGCCAGCAGCGTTGGGGCCGGATGGCCCCAGCATTTT,CASSVGAGWPQHF
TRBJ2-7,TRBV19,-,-,TGTGCCAGTAAATCTGGGGGCGCGTACGAGCAGTACTTC,CASKSGGAYEQYF
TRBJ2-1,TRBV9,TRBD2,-,TGTGCCAGCAGCTCCGGACTAGCGGGGTTAAGTGAGCAGTTCTTC,CASSSGLAGLSEQFF
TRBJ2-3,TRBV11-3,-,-,TGTGCCAGCAGCCACCGCGGGGCTGGGGGAGATACGCAGTATTTT,CASSHRGAGGDTQYF